The 14 T cell receptor beta chains below were found in one sample sequenced in a study of T cell responses to AZD1222 COVID-19 vaccine. Method: immunoSEQ multiplex PCR; TCRdb's copy keeps in-frame clones and lacks some. Here the sample spans around 120,000 clones, around 87% being singletons. This sample comprised peripheral blood, obtained on day 0 of AZD1222 vaccination. The receptors were sampled from an adult in good health.

The rearrangement uses TRBV4-3 and TRBJ2-1; 12 nucleotides align to TRBD2. J was trimmed by 5 bases and V by 0 bases; bases with no gene match: 5. Germline V gives CDR1 LGHNA, CDR2 YSLEER. The CDR3 has 17 residues. The CDR3 DNA is TGCGCCAGCAGCCAAGAGTCGCTAGCGGGGGGGGACAATGAGCAGTTCTTC. Encoded protein: CASSQESLAGGDNEQFF.

V is TRBV15 and J is TRBJ1-5; D is possibly TRBD1 (5 bases). Deletions cut 0 bases from V and 12 bases from J, with 12 bases between. The length of the CDR3 is 13 residues. Germline lookup yields CDR1 LNHNV and CDR2 YYDKDF (reference sequence). The CDR3 spells CATSRERPGNQHF. The DNA of the CDR3 is TGTGCCACCAGCAGAGAAAGGCCAGGGAACCAGCATTTT.

The rearrangement links TRBV19 to TRBJ1-5; the D is unclear. CDR3 length: 13 amino acids. Deletions cut 3 bases from V and 6 bases from J, with 9 bases between. Germline values: CDR1 LNHDA, CDR2 SQIVND (reference sequence). CDR3 residues: CASSIGWGQPQHF. The CDR3 region has the DNA TGTGCCAGTAGTATTGGGTGGGGTCAGCCCCAGCATTTT.

The rearrangement joins TRBV4-2 to TRBJ1-1; the D gene is possibly TRBD1 (6 bases). CDR1 and CDR2 from the germline V gene are LGHNA and YNFKEQ. The CDR3 runs 15 residues. The V gene lost 2 bases and the J gene lost 6 bases, with 16 bases spanning the gap. CDR3 bases: TGTGCCAGCAGCCAAAACCTTGGGGGGGCCGCTGAAGCTTTCTTT. Its translation is CASSQNLGGAAEAFF.

Details on this clone: In the same sample, other DNA sequences code for this CDR3. V gene TRBV27 combines with J gene TRBJ1-2, with D possibly being TRBD1 (6 bases). CDR1 is MNHEY and CDR2 is SMNVEV in the germline V gene (reference sequence). V was clipped by 0 bases and J by 8 bases, with 13 bases between them. The CDR3 extends over 14 amino acids. CDR3 residues: CASSLSGQGLGYTF. The CDR3 DNA sequence: TGTGCCAGCAGTTTATCGGGCCAGGGGTTAGGCTACACCTTC.

In its sample, this clone was seen a few times. The chain links TRBV7-2 to TRBJ1-6; the D gene is possibly TRBD1 (5 bases). V lost 5 bases to trimming and J lost 7 bases, with 12 bases between them. This CDR3 region has 14 residues. CDR1 is SGHTA and CDR2 is FQGNSA in the germline V gene. The CDR3 DNA is TGTGCCAGCAGCCATGGACAAGTGAATTCACCCCTCCACTTT. Translating it yields CASSHGQVNSPLHF.

The CDR3 DNA follows: TGTGCCAGTAGTATGGGGACTAGCAACGAGCAGTACTTC. It yields the protein CASSMGTSNEQYF. V and J are TRBV19 and TRBJ2-7; 9 bases agree with TRBD2. Trimming took 3 bases from V and 5 from J; bases not matched to a gene: 2. CDR1 LNHDA and CDR2 SQIVND come from the germline V gene (reference sequence). CDR3 length: 13 amino acids.

The chain has TRBV7-9 and TRBJ2-1; D remains unclear. CDR1 and CDR2 from the germline V gene are SEHNR and FQNEAQ (reference sequence). Trimming left V 4 bases short and J 8 bases short, with 9 bases between. This CDR3 has 12 amino acids. The CDR3 protein is CASSYARDEQFF. In DNA form, the CDR3 reads TGTGCCAGCAGCTATGCCCGGGATGAGCAGTTCTTC.

The chain links TRBV4-1 to TRBJ2-3, with TRBD2 matching 10 bases. This CDR3 has 17 residues. J lost 3 bases, V lost 4 bases, and 10 bases had no gene match. Germline loops: CDR1 MGHRA, CDR2 YSYEKL. CDR3 DNA: TGCGCCAGCAGCCCCCGTGGTAGCGGGGGGCCAACAGATACGCAGTATTTT. It codes for CASSPRGSGGPTDTQYF.

The rearrangement uses TRBV5-4 and TRBJ1-2; D is uncertain. Germline CDR1 and CDR2: SGHNT and YYREEE (reference sequence). Between the trimmed V and J ends, which lost 0 bases and 4 bases, there was a span of 10 bases. This CDR3 is 14 amino acids long. The CDR3 loop reads CASSLAQETYGYTF. The CDR3 region has the DNA TGTGCCAGCAGCTTGGCGCAGGAGACCTATGGCTACACCTTC.

The J gene is TRBJ1-2, the V gene TRBV19, with TRBD1 matching 9 bases. Germline CDR1 reads LNHDA; CDR2 reads SQIVND (reference sequence). The CDR3 extends over 15 amino acids. Trimming took 6 bases from V and 6 from J; bases not matched to a gene: 11. This CDR3 reads CASRLQIGTGNGYTF. CDR3 sequence (DNA): TGTGCCAGTAGGCTGCAAATAGGGACAGGGAATGGCTACACCTTC.

The genes are TRBV6-5 and TRBJ1-1; D ambiguous. The CDR3 loop spans 11 amino acids. Trimming stripped 8 bases from V and 7 bases from J, with 11 bases between. Germline values: CDR1 MNHEY, CDR2 SVGAGI. Here the CDR3 reads CASGRRREAFF. CDR3 sequence (DNA): TGTGCCAGCGGTAGGCGGCGTGAAGCTTTCTTT.

The chain links TRBV11-2 to TRBJ2-2; 11 bases match TRBD2. The CDR3 is 14 residues long. CDR1 SGHAT and CDR2 FQNNGV come from the germline V gene. V trimming: 6 bases; J trimming: 7 bases; junction bases outside the gene matches: 4. The CDR3 loop reads CASSPLAGVGELFF. The CDR3, as DNA: TGTGCCAGCAGTCCACTAGCGGGGGTCGGGGAGCTGTTTTTT.

V and J are TRBV9 and TRBJ2-1; either TRBD1 or TRBD2 may supply D (5 bases each). This CDR3 is 19 amino acids long. The germline V gene has CDR1 SGDLS and CDR2 YYNGEE. The ends were cut back, 0 bases at V and 0 bases at J, with 19 bases in the middle. CDR3 nucleotides: TGTGCCAGCAGCGTAGACCCGCCCGGGACGGCGAGCTCCTACAATGAGCAGTTCTTC. Translation: CASSVDPPGTASSYNEQFF.